This entry concerns a single TCR beta chain. Its matching antigen is unknown. All patients relapsed after autologous stem cell transplantation, and brentuximab vedotin exposure varied. This entry belongs to a study of PD-1 blockade in classical Hodgkin lymphoma. Across the whole study: Treatment was intravenous nivolumab, 3 mg/kg every 2 weeks, until progression.

The CDR3 is 16 amino acids. V lost 0 bases and J lost 7; bases outside the gene matches: 4. Germline CDR1 and CDR2: MNHNY and SVGAGI (reference sequence). Libraries were prepared by immunoSEQ multiplex PCR; TCRdb keeps only in-frame clonotypes and omits some of them. This sample has under 70,000 clones, with around 89% found just once. Study-level points and caveats: Newly diagnosed patients were reported to exhibit reduced baseline TCR diversity relative to healthy donors.

The TCR was taken from a human donor with classical Hodgkin lymphoma. This chain joins TRBV6-6 and TRBJ1-3; 12 bases agree with TRBD1. The sequences come from peripheral blood mononuclear cells (PBMCs), collected at baseline. The CDR3 nucleotides read TGTGCCAGCAGTTACTCTCCGGGACAGGGGGCTAACACCATATATTTT. It encodes CASSYSPGQGANTIYF.